The 32 T cell receptor beta chains in this list originate from one sample, sequenced in a study of response to subunit inactivated influenza vaccine. TCRdb itself ran the RT-PCR reads through MiXCR, one entry per CDR3 protein. The data show about 520,000 distinct CDR3 sequences, approximately 6.9% seen once. The sample here was PBMCs from blood, taken roughly 24 months after vaccination. The origin of the receptors is a man between 50 and 75 years old who received an inactivated influenza vaccine.

This clonotype came up a few times. The chain combines TRBV5-4 with TRBJ2-2, with 10 bases fitting TRBD2. The CDR3 totals 16 residues. Germline V gene lookup returns CDR1 SGHNT and CDR2 YYREEE (reference sequence). V shed 1 base, J shed 6 bases, and the junction held 6 bases outside the gene matches. The DNA for the CDR3 is TGTGCCAGCAGCTTGCCGGGACTAGCGTCCGCCGGGGAGCTGTTTTTT. It encodes CASSLPGLASAGELFF.

This chain uses TRBV4-3 with TRBJ2-3; D is ambiguous. V lost 1 base to trimming and J lost 1 base, with 9 bases between them. This CDR3 has 15 residues. Germline V gives CDR1 LGHNA, CDR2 YSLEER. The CDR3 region is CASSQGEVGTDTQYF. CDR3 bases: TGCGCCAGCAGCCAAGGGGAAGTAGGCACAGATACGCAGTATTTT.

This clonotype occurred many times. At one end the junction does not follow the germline gene, possibly because of a read error. This chain links TRBV4-2 with TRBJ2-3; D unclear. CDR1 and CDR2 from the germline V gene are LGHNA and YNFKEQ. The CDR3 consists of 13 residues. CDR3 DNA sequence: TGCGCCAGCAGCCAAGGTCTGGCCGATACGCAGTATTTT. It is translated as CASSQGLADTQYF.

The V call is TRBV12-3 or TRBV12-4, the J call TRBJ2-2; 9 nucleotides align to TRBD1. V was clipped by 6 bases and J by 4 bases; unmatched bases: 3. This CDR3 has 14 residues. CDR3 amino acids: CASRRTGATGELFF. In DNA form, the CDR3 reads TGTGCCAGCAGACGGACAGGGGCCACCGGGGAGCTGTTTTTT.

This clonotype was observed at least ten times. The genes are TRBV12-3 or TRBV12-4 and TRBJ1-2; 7 bases are shared with TRBD1. CDR3 length equals 14 residues. The trim removed 5 bases at V and 8 bases at J, leaving 11 bases unmatched. The CDR3 bases are TGTGCCAGCAGTCAGCAGACAGGGTCTTTCGGCTACACCTTC. Its protein product is CASSQQTGSFGYTF.

This clonotype was counted at least ten times. The J gene is TRBJ2-7, the V gene TRBV12-3 or TRBV12-4; either TRBD1 or TRBD2 may fit D (5 bases each). The CDR3 has 15 residues. V was cut by 1 base and J by 7 bases, with 17 bases left in between. The CDR3 nucleotides read TGTGCCAGCAGTTTAGGGGGGACGGTTAGGGGTGAGCAGTACTTC. Protein: CASSLGGTVRGEQYF.

This sequence joins TRBV7-9 and TRBJ2-7; maybe TRBD2 (6 bases). V lost 5 bases to trimming and J lost 3 bases, with 14 bases between them. The CDR3 is made up of 14 amino acids. In germline, CDR1 is SEHNR, CDR2 FQNEAQ (reference sequence). CDR3 region: CASSPMAGSYEQYF. Written as DNA, the CDR3 is TGTGCCAGCAGCCCTATGGCCGGGAGCTACGAGCAGTACTTC.

The CDR3, as DNA: TGCAGTGCTAGAGATCTCGAGTCGTGGGGCAGTATAGACGAGCAGTACTTC. Protein: CSARDLESWGSIDEQYF. This sequence joins TRBV20-1 and TRBJ2-7, with D possibly matching TRBD1 (5 bases). The CDR3 consists of 17 residues. Germline CDR1 and CDR2: DFQATT and SNEGSKA (reference sequence). V was cut by 0 bases and J by 5 bases, with 23 bases left in between.

This clonotype was picked up many times. The chain joins TRBV20-1 to TRBJ2-4; D possibly corresponds to TRBD2 (6 bases). CDR1 and CDR2 (germline): DFQATT, SNEGSKA (reference sequence). Trimming took 0 bases from V and 1 from J, leaving 13 bases between them. The CDR3 totals 16 residues. The DNA of the CDR3 is TGCAGTGCTAGAGAGGAGGGCGTTGGGGCCAAAAACATTCAGTACTTC. Its translation: CSAREEGVGAKNIQYF.

This clonotype came up many times. A read error may be the cause here, since a much bigger clone is one base away. The chain links TRBV7-2 to TRBJ2-7; D is uncertain. The V and J ends lost 5 bases and 3 bases respectively, with 5 bases between them. This CDR3 comprises 11 residues. Germline V gene data show CDR1 as SGHTA and CDR2 as FQGNSA. CDR3 coding DNA: TGTGCCAGCAGCGTCTACTACGAGCAGTACTTC. Residues: CASSVYYEQYF.

This sequence joins TRBV30 and TRBJ2-3; unclear D gene. The CDR3 sequence is 10 residues long. V was cut by 5 bases and J by 4 bases, with 4 bases left in between. In germline, CDR1 is GTSNPN, CDR2 SVGIG (reference sequence). The CDR3 region has the DNA TGTGCCTGGGGGGCAGATACGCAGTATTTT. It yields the protein CAWGADTQYF.

This clonotype was observed many times. The rearrangement uses TRBV20-1 and TRBJ2-2, with 10 bases identical to TRBD1. Per the germline V gene, CDR1 is DFQATT and CDR2 is SNEGSKA (reference sequence). This CDR3 is built from 15 residues. After removal of 6 bases from V and 5 bases from J, the junction contained 9 bases not matched to a gene. The CDR3 bases are TGCAGTGCCAGACAGGGGGCAATTAGGACCGGGGAGCTGTTTTTT. Amino acids: CSARQGAIRTGELFF.

Many counts were recorded for this clonotype. The rearrangement links TRBV15 to TRBJ2-1; D is undetermined. CDR1 LNHNV and CDR2 YYDKDF come from the germline V gene (reference sequence). V was trimmed by 4 bases and J by 0 bases, leaving 10 bases between them. CDR3 length: 15 residues. In DNA, the CDR3 is TGTGCCACCAGCAAGGCCGGTGGCTCCTACAATGAGCAGTTCTTC. It translates to CATSKAGGSYNEQFF.

This clonotype was counted between two and nine times. The genes are TRBV29-1 and TRBJ2-1; D may be TRBD2 (5 bases). V shed 5 bases and J shed 5 bases, with 13 bases lying between them. Germline CDR1 SQVTM, CDR2 ANQGSEA. The CDR3 is 13 amino acids. CDR3 region: CSVQLGSHNEQFF. The CDR3 bases are TGCAGCGTTCAACTAGGTTCCCACAATGAGCAGTTCTTC.

A few counts support this clonotype. This sequence joins TRBV12-3 or TRBV12-4 and TRBJ1-4; D possibly corresponds to TRBD1 (5 bases). V was clipped by 6 bases and J by 10 bases, with 18 bases between them. The CDR3 consists of 14 residues. DNA of the CDR3: TGTGCCAGCAGCATGGGGGAGACATTTGGAAAACTGTTTTTT. It yields the protein CASSMGETFGKLFF.

This clonotype showed up just a few times. The chain joins TRBV5-5 to TRBJ2-7; TRBD1 agrees at 8 bases. Germline V gene data show CDR1 as SGHKS and CDR2 as YYEKEE (reference sequence). CDR3 length: 15 amino acids. The V segment lost 3 bases and the J segment 3 bases; nucleotides outside the gene matches: 8. CDR3 region: CASSSSGQDFYEQYF. CDR3 DNA sequence: TGTGCCAGCAGCTCGTCGGGACAGGACTTCTACGAGCAGTACTTC.

The table lists this clonotype with many counts. V gene TRBV20-1 combines with J gene TRBJ2-3, with D possibly being TRBD2 (6 bases). This CDR3 has 14 amino acids. V shed 6 bases and J shed 0 bases, with 13 bases lying between them. CDR1 and CDR2 (germline): DFQATT, SNEGSKA (reference sequence). DNA of the CDR3: TGCAGTGCGGATCTGCGGGATAGCACAGATACGCAGTATTTT. It translates to CSADLRDSTDTQYF.

The V gene is TRBV3-1, the J gene TRBJ1-2, with a tentative D call TRBD1 (5 bases). CDR3 length: 13 amino acids. Looked up from germline, CDR1 is LGHDT and CDR2 is YNNKEL (reference sequence). Trimming removed 6 bases from V and 2 bases from J, with 10 bases in between. The CDR3 spells CASSRDPNYGYTF. CDR3 nucleotides: TGTGCCAGCAGTCGGGACCCAAACTATGGCTACACCTTC.

This clonotype was found many times. The V and J genes are TRBV20-1 and TRBJ1-5, with TRBD1 matching over 9 bases. Germline V gene data show CDR1 as DFQATT and CDR2 as SNEGSKA (reference sequence). The CDR3 sequence is 15 residues long. V dropped 0 bases and J dropped 6; count of bases not matched to a gene: 6. Here the CDR3 reads CSARDLGQGGQPQHF. The DNA for the CDR3 is TGCAGTGCTAGAGATTTGGGACAGGGAGGTCAGCCCCAGCATTTT.

This rearrangement joins TRBV23-1 to TRBJ2-7, with 9 bases fitting TRBD2. TRBV23-1 is flagged as an ORF with uncertain function. The CDR3 sequence is 19 residues long. V was clipped by 6 bases and J by 2 bases; unmatched bases: 20. CDR3 DNA sequence: TGCGCCAGCAGCCCACTGACAGGTGCCGGGACTAGCAAAACCTACGAGCAGTACTTC. Translated: CASSPLTGAGTSKTYEQYF.

CDR3 in DNA: TGTGCCAGCAGCACCGCGGGGGGGCCTCTCAATGAGCAGTTCTTC. It yields the protein CASSTAGGPLNEQFF. This sequence joins TRBV28 and TRBJ2-1; the match to TRBD2 covers 9 bases. Germline V gives CDR1 MDHEN, CDR2 SYDVKM. The V gene end was trimmed by 6 bases and the J gene end by 6 bases; junction bases not matched to a gene: 9. The CDR3 totals 15 residues.

This clonotype was seen at least ten times. This rearrangement joins TRBV20-1 to TRBJ2-1; 11 bases match TRBD2. This CDR3 spans 14 amino acids. The V segment lost 6 bases and the J segment 8 bases; nucleotides outside the gene matches: 9. CDR1 DFQATT and CDR2 SNEGSKA come from the germline V gene (reference sequence). CDR3 nucleotide sequence: TGCAGTGCAGCAACTAGCGGGAGTATCTATGAGCAGTTCTTC. This sequence encodes CSAATSGSIYEQFF.

The chain uses TRBV5-1 and TRBJ2-5; TRBD1 matches at 11 bases. CDR3 length: 17 amino acids. Germline V gene sequence: CDR1 SGHRS, CDR2 YFSETQ. Trimming cost V 0 bases and J 4 bases; bases outside gene matches: 8. The CDR3 nucleotides are TGCGCCAGCAGCTTGGGGACGACCGGGACAGGGGGAGAGACCCAGTACTTC. It specifies CASSLGTTGTGGETQYF.

The chain links TRBV20-1 to TRBJ2-1; D possibly corresponds to TRBD2 (5 bases). There are 16 residues in the CDR3. Trimming removed 6 bases at V and 0 bases at J, with 18 bases between. Germline V gene data show CDR1 as DFQATT and CDR2 as SNEGSKA (reference sequence). The CDR3 loop is CSAQWLGVGSYNEQFF. As DNA, the CDR3 is TGCAGTGCCCAATGGCTCGGGGTGGGCTCCTACAATGAGCAGTTCTTC.

The chain recombines TRBV11-2 with TRBJ2-7; D tentatively reads TRBD1 or TRBD2 (6 bases each). Per germline, CDR1 SGHAT and CDR2 FQNNGV. V gave up 1 base and J gave up 4 bases, with 23 bases separating them. The CDR3 spans 18 residues. CDR3: CASSLVTVTGGRKYEQYF. DNA for the CDR3: TGTGCCAGCAGCTTAGTAACCGTAACTGGGGGGCGGAAGTACGAGCAGTACTTC. The full variable domain, in which reference TRBV11-2 and TRBJ2-7 provide the parts outside the CDR3, is EAGVAQSPRYKIIEKRQSVAFWCNPISGHATLYWYQQILGQGPKLLIQFQNNGVVDDSQLPKDRFSAERLKGVDSTLKIQPAKLEDSAVYLCASSLVTVTGGRKYEQYFGPGTRLTVT.

This clonotype was detected only a few times. This sequence joins TRBV3-1 and TRBJ2-7; D unresolved. CDR3 length: 15 amino acids. Germline values: CDR1 LGHDT, CDR2 YNNKEL (reference sequence). The V end was cut by 0 bases, the J end by 3 bases, with 12 bases between. The CDR3 sequence: CASSQDVGQFYEQYF. The CDR3, as DNA: TGTGCCAGCAGCCAAGATGTAGGGCAGTTCTACGAGCAGTACTTC.

This clonotype was seen many times. This chain uses TRBV5-6 with TRBJ1-2; maybe TRBD1 (6 bases). There are 15 residues in the CDR3. The ends were cut back, 6 bases at V and 5 bases at J, with 20 bases in the middle. CDR1 SGHDT and CDR2 YYEEEE come from the germline V gene. CDR3 sequence: CASTHPTGGGYGYTF. The CDR3, as DNA: TGTGCCAGCACCCACCCTACCGGGGGCGGGTATGGCTACACCTTC.

The sample holds a few counts of this clonotype. The rearrangement joins TRBV10-3 to TRBJ2-1; TRBD2 matches at 15 bases. The CDR3 loop spans 16 amino acids. The germline gives CDR1 ENHRY, CDR2 SYGVKD. The trim removed 6 bases at V and 8 bases at J, leaving 8 bases unmatched. The CDR3 DNA sequence: TGTGCCATCAGCATCGGACTAGCGGGAGGGTTCTATGAGCAGTTCTTC. It is translated as CAISIGLAGGFYEQFF.

This clonotype was picked up many times. The chain couples TRBV20-1 to TRBJ2-7; 7 nucleotides line up with TRBD1. The germline gives CDR1 DFQATT, CDR2 SNEGSKA (reference sequence). V lost 1 base to trimming and J lost 6 bases; unmatched junction nucleotides: 9. The length of the CDR3 is 14 residues. The CDR3 DNA reads TGCAGTGCTAGAGCGGAGACAGGGTTAGCCGAGCAGTACTTC. Translating it yields CSARAETGLAEQYF.

This clonotype was picked up a small number of times. The chain combines TRBV9 with TRBJ2-7; 8 bases are a match to TRBD2. This CDR3 has 15 amino acids. V shed 2 bases and J 4 bases; nucleotides not matched to a gene: 8. CDR1 and CDR2 from the germline V gene are SGDLS and YYNGEE. The CDR3 sequence is CASSVSGGPGYEQYF. The DNA of the CDR3 is TGTGCCAGCAGCGTTTCGGGAGGGCCAGGTTACGAGCAGTACTTC.

In this sample, this clonotype turned up a few times. The chain employs TRBV20-1 and TRBJ1-1; D remains unclear. Looked up from germline, CDR1 is DFQATT and CDR2 is SNEGSKA (reference sequence). V was shortened by 1 base and J by 1 base, with 7 bases between the two germline ends. The length of the CDR3 is 13 residues. DNA for the CDR3: TGCAGTGCTAGAGCGCGACAGAACACTGAAGCTTTCTTT. It yields the protein CSARARQNTEAFF.

Worth noting for this clonotype: The junction shows a germline mismatch at one end, possibly a read error. The chain links TRBV7-2 to TRBJ2-3; 9 bases line up with TRBD2. The length of the CDR3 is 17 residues. Germline CDR1 is SGHTA and CDR2 is FQGNSA. The DNA for the CDR3 is TGTGCCAGCAGCCTAGCCGGGACTAGCCTTAGCACAGATACGCAGTATTTT. This codes for CASSLAGTSLSTDTQYF.